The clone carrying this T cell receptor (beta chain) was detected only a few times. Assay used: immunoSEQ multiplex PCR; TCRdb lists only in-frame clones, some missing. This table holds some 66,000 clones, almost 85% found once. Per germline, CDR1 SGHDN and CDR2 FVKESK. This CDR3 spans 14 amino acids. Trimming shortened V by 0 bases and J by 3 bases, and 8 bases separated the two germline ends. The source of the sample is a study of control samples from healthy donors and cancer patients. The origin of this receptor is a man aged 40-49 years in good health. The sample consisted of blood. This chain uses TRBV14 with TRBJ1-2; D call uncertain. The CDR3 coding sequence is TGTGCCAGCAGCCAAGATAGAAGCTACTATGGCTACACCTTC. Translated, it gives CASSQDRSYYGYTF.